The TCR beta chain under discussion was sequenced for a study of regulatory T cells in long-lasting Graves disease. Study findings and constraints: There was favoring of TRBV28, TRBJ1-2 and TRBJ2-5 in persistent disease.

Described time point: newly diagnosed GD, antithyroid drugs for less than 3 months. PBMC RNA served as the TCR library source. Patients all came to the study from an endocrinology department in Xi'an, China. This clonotype was picked up many times. Its antigen is not identified. Relying on iRepertoire HTBI primers and Arm-PCR of CDR3 regions, the team built TCR beta libraries. TCRdb redid the calling of the multiplex PCR reads with MiXCR, one entry per CDR3 protein. The sample holds under 800,000 distinct CDR3 sequences, under 20% seen once. Looked up from germline, CDR1 is ENHRY and CDR2 is SYGVKD. The CDR3 spans 13 residues. The junction had 4 bases not matched to a gene; V was cut back by 4 bases and J by 7 bases. The data were also submitted as part of a second study, on T cells in Graves' hyperthyroidism and ophthalmopathy. This second study says: Hyperthyroidism in the patients, aged 18 to 65, was newly diagnosed and under 2 months in duration. Researchers report that a 13 V-J model separated ophthalmopathy from stable hyperthyroidism.

Sequences were derived from peripheral blood mononuclear cells (PBMCs), sampled at new diagnosis, from a patient treated with antithyroid drugs. The chain recombines TRBV10-3 with TRBJ1-1; TRBD1 aligns across 9 bases. This TCR came from a woman under 40 with Graves disease. As DNA, the CDR3 is TGTGCCATCAGTGCAACAGGGGGCGGTGAAGCTTTCTTT. Translated: CAISATGGGEAFF.